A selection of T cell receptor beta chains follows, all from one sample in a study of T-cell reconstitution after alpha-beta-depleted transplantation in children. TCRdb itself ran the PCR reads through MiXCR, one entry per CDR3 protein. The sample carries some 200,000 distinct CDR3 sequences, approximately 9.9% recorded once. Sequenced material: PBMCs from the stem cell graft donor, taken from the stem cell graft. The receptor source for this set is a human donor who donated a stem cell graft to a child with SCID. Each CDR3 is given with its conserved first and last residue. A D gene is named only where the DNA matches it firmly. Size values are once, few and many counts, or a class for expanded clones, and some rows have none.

CASSFRVGDTEAFF | TGCGCCAGCAGCTTCCGTGTGGGGGACACTGAAGCTTTCTTT | - | 14 | TRBJ1-1 | many | TRBV5-1
CSARDRRQGLGYGYTF | TGCAGTGCTAGAGATAGGAGGCAGGGGTTGGGGTATGGCTACACCTTC | - | 16 | TRBJ1-2 | many | TRBV20-1
CSADSGTNEKLFF | TGCAGTGCTGACAGCGGAACTAATGAAAAACTGTTTTTT | - | 13 | TRBJ1-4 | many | TRBV20-1
CSVGGTETQYF | TGCAGCGTTGGGGGGACAGAGACCCAGTACTTC | - | 11 | TRBJ2-5 | many | TRBV29-1
CASSTGTGANVLTF | TGTGCCAGCTCGACAGGTACTGGGGCCAACGTCCTGACTTTC | - | 14 | TRBJ2-6 | many | TRBV19
CASRTGNTEAFF | TGTGCCAGCCGGACAGGGAACACTGAAGCTTTCTTT | TRBD1 | 12 | TRBJ1-1 | many | TRBV27
CASTLAGANTEAFF | TGTGCCAGCACCCTCGCGGGGGCGAACACTGAAGCTTTCTTT | - | 14 | TRBJ1-1 | many | TRBV7-9
CSARVPGPDTQYF | TGCAGTGCTAGAGTCCCGGGTCCAGATACGCAGTATTTT | - | 13 | TRBJ2-3 | many | TRBV20-1
CATGGVGDTQYF | TGTGCCACCGGAGGGGTAGGCGATACGCAGTATTTT | - | 12 | TRBJ2-3 | many | TRBV24-1
CASSDDRSNTEAFF | TGTGCCAGCAGTGATGACAGGTCGAACACTGAAGCTTTCTTT | - | 14 | TRBJ1-1 | many | TRBV6-1
CAWRLGANQPQHF | TGTGCCTGGAGGTTGGGGGCAAATCAGCCCCAGCATTTT | - | 13 | TRBJ1-5 | - | TRBV30
CASSQETGTSSSYNSPLHF | TGTGCCAGCAGCCAAGAGACGGGCACCTCAAGCTCCTATAATTCACCCCTCCACTTT | - | 19 | TRBJ1-6 | many | TRBV14
CASSSRIGTANTEAFF | TGCGCCAGCAGCTCAAGGATCGGGACAGCCAACACTGAAGCTTTCTTT | TRBD1 | 16 | TRBJ1-1 | many | TRBV4-1
CASSLDGTGNQPQHF | TGCGCCAGCAGCTTGGATGGGACAGGGAATCAGCCCCAGCATTTT | TRBD1 | 15 | TRBJ1-5 | many | TRBV5-1
CASSLRGENYGYTF | TGCGCCAGCAGCTTGCGAGGGGAAAACTATGGCTACACCTTC | - | 14 | TRBJ1-2 | many | TRBV5-1
CASRVETGVYEQYF | TGCGCCAGCAGAGTGGAAACAGGGGTTTACGAGCAGTACTTC | TRBD1 | 14 | TRBJ2-7 | many | TRBV5-1
CASSPDLETEAFF | TGTGCCAGCTCACCGGACCTGGAGACTGAAGCTTTCTTT | - | 13 | TRBJ1-1 | - | TRBV18
CSVAEKDRANTGELFF | TGCAGCGTTGCGGAAAAAGACAGAGCGAACACCGGGGAGCTGTTTTTT | - | 16 | TRBJ2-2 | many | TRBV29-1
CASSLLAGVYRDTGELFF | TGCGCCAGCAGCTTGCTAGCGGGGGTCTACCGGGACACCGGGGAGCTGTTTTTT | TRBD2 | 18 | TRBJ2-2 | many | TRBV5-1
CASSLKSVQPQHF | TGTGCCAGCAGCTTAAAGTCCGTTCAGCCCCAGCATTTT | - | 13 | TRBJ1-5 | - | TRBV7-2
CASSLEWGGSGEKLFF | TGTGCCAGCAGCTTAGAGTGGGGGGGCTCGGGGGAAAAACTGTTTTTT | - | 16 | TRBJ1-4 | many | TRBV7-8
CASSWGGQETQYF | TGTGCCAGTAGTTGGGGTGGGCAAGAGACCCAGTACTTC | - | 13 | TRBJ2-5 | many | TRBV12-3/TRBV12-4
CASSLGDRQYF | TGTGCCAGCAGCTTGGGGGACAGGCAGTATTTT | TRBD1 | 11 | TRBJ2-3 | many | TRBV5-4
CASRLAGTSPGAFF | TGTGCCAGCAGGCTAGCCGGGACATCCCCCGGGGCTTTCTTT | - | 14 | TRBJ1-1 | many | TRBV12-3/TRBV12-4
CSARDPLGPGTQYF | TGCAGTGCTAGAGATCCTCTGGGACCGGGGACCCAGTACTTC | - | 14 | TRBJ2-5 | - | TRBV20-1
CASSATTEAFF | TGTGCCAGCAGTGCGACGACTGAAGCTTTCTTT | - | 11 | TRBJ1-1 | many | TRBV28
CASSGPDRQYF | TGCGCCAGCAGCGGCCCAGACCGGCAGTATTTT | - | 11 | TRBJ2-3 | many | TRBV5-1
CASSLQGGPDTQYF | TGTGCCAGCAGCTTACAGGGGGGGCCAGATACGCAGTATTTT | - | 14 | TRBJ2-3 | many | TRBV7-2
CASSLRGTKNIQYF | TGTGCCAGCAGCTTACGGGGGACCAAAAACATTCAGTACTTC | - | 14 | TRBJ2-4 | many | TRBV7-2
CASSLEAGAIYGYTF | TGTGCCAGCAGCTTGGAGGCAGGCGCTATCTATGGCTACACCTTC | - | 15 | TRBJ1-2 | many | TRBV5-6
CASSLGVSGLAKNIQYF | TGTGCCAGCAGCTTAGGAGTGTCGGGGTTAGCCAAAAACATTCAGTACTTC | - | 17 | TRBJ2-4 | - | TRBV7-2
CASSPGSAGEKLFF | TGCGCCAGCAGCCCCGGTAGCGCGGGAGAAAAACTGTTTTTT | - | 14 | TRBJ1-4 | many | TRBV5-1
CAISSGQGVHNEQFF | TGTGCCATCAGCTCGGGACAGGGGGTCCACAATGAGCAGTTCTTC | TRBD1 | 15 | TRBJ2-1 | - | TRBV10-3
CSARETGGGYTF | TGCAGTGCTAGAGAGACAGGGGGTGGCTACACCTTC | TRBD1 | 12 | TRBJ1-2 | many | TRBV20-1
CASSSAGDTEASF | TGCGCCAGCAGCTCGGCTGGGGACACTGAAGCTTCCTTT | - | 13 | TRBJ1-1 | - | TRBV5-1
CASSVALKTGVRETQYF | TGTGCCAGCAGCGTCGCTTTAAAAACAGGGGTGCGAGAGACCCAGTACTTC | TRBD1 | 17 | TRBJ2-5 | few | TRBV5-6
CASRESQGQGGSGELFF | TGTGCCAGCAGGGAATCCCAGGGACAGGGGGGCTCCGGGGAGCTGTTTTTT | TRBD1 | 17 | TRBJ2-2 | many | TRBV12-3/TRBV12-4
CASSSPQGTEAFF | TGCGCCAGCAGTTCCCCCCAGGGCACTGAAGCTTTCTTT | - | 13 | TRBJ1-1 | many | TRBV5-1
CASSLATGGTEAFF | TGTGCCAGCAGCTTGGCGACGGGGGGCACTGAAGCTTTCTTT | - | 14 | TRBJ1-1 | many | TRBV5-6
CASSQLVPRELFF | TGTGCCAGCAGCCAGCTAGTGCCCAGGGAGCTGTTTTTT | - | 13 | TRBJ2-2 | few | TRBV6-2/TRBV6-3
CASSLAPQGAYEQYF | TGCGCCAGCAGCTTGGCCCCACAGGGAGCCTACGAGCAGTACTTC | - | 15 | TRBJ2-7 | many | TRBV5-1
CSVGRVDYGYTF | TGCAGCGTCGGCAGGGTCGACTATGGCTACACCTTC | - | 12 | TRBJ1-2 | - | TRBV29-1
CASSLGGGYTEAFF | TGTGCCAGCAGCTTAGGGGGGGGGTACACTGAAGCTTTCTTT | - | 14 | TRBJ1-1 | many | TRBV11-2
CASSLLLAGGPDTQYF | TGTGCCAGCAGCTTATTGCTAGCGGGGGGGCCTGATACGCAGTATTTT | TRBD2 | 16 | TRBJ2-3 | many | TRBV7-9
CASSLTLAGETQYF | TGTGCCAGCAGCCTGACTTTAGCGGGAGAGACCCAGTACTTC | TRBD2 | 14 | TRBJ2-5 | many | TRBV7-9
CAISESKIPETQYF | TGTGCCATCAGTGAGTCGAAGATCCCCGAGACCCAGTACTTC | - | 14 | TRBJ2-5 | many | TRBV10-3
CASSPGHRNTEAFF | TGTGCCAGCTCACCAGGACACCGAAACACTGAAGCTTTCTTT | - | 14 | TRBJ1-1 | - | TRBV18
CSARDPTHNEQFF | TGCAGTGCTAGAGATCCTACCCACAATGAGCAGTTCTTC | - | 13 | TRBJ2-1 | many | TRBV20-1
CASSLVPGANYGYTF | TGCGCCAGCAGCTTGGTCCCAGGGGCAAACTATGGCTACACCTTC | - | 15 | TRBJ1-2 | many | TRBV5-1
CASGGETQYF | TGTGCCAGCGGCGGAGAGACCCAGTACTTC | - | 10 | TRBJ2-5 | many | TRBV3-1
CSAREMRPYTGELFF | TGCAGTGCTAGAGAAATGAGACCTTACACCGGGGAGCTGTTTTTT | - | 15 | TRBJ2-2 | many | TRBV20-1
CASERTDGYEQYF | TGTGCCTCGGAAAGGACAGATGGATACGAGCAGTACTTC | - | 13 | TRBJ2-7 | few | TRBV30
CASSLWTANTDTQYF | TGCGCCAGCAGCCTATGGACAGCTAACACAGATACGCAGTATTTT | - | 15 | TRBJ2-3 | many | TRBV5-1
CASSQGRGYEYEQYF | TGTGCCAGCAGCCAAGGTCGGGGGTACGAATACGAGCAGTACTTC | - | 15 | TRBJ2-7 | many | TRBV4-2